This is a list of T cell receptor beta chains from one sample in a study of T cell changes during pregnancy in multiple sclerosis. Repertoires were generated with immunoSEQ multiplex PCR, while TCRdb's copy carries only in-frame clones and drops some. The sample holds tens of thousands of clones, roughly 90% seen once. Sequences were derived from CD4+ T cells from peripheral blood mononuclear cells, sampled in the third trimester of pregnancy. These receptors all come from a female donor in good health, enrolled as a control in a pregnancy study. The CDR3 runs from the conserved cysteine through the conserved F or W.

CDR3: CASSLQGQAADGYTF
V: TRBV4-1

CDR3: CAWSVGSNYGYTF
V: TRBV30

CDR3: CAWATGGGYTF
V: TRBV30

CDR3: CASSSLAGASYNEQFF
V: TRBV6-4

CDR3: CASSYEGNTEAFF
V: TRBV6-5

CDR3: CASRGARGQLRGYTF
V: TRBV21-1

CDR3: CASSQDPAGVSPRSYNEQFF
V: TRBV14

CDR3: CASSIEDRVTGELFF
V: TRBV11-3

CDR3: CASSDWGPSYNEQFF
V: TRBV2

CDR3: CASSTAGPPYEQYF
V: TRBV27

CDR3: CASSILDFSTNEKLFF
V: TRBV19

CDR3: CASSEKPGQPYGYTF
V: TRBV18

CDR3: CAWSVRQGDGYTF
V: TRBV30

CDR3: CASAPGRLQETQYF
V: TRBV12-5

CDR3: CASSSGQNTEAFF
V: TRBV5-1

CDR3: CASGERNTGELFF
V: TRBV5-1

CDR3: CATSRDGRAGGGTDTQYF
V: TRBV15

CDR3: CASSSGDSASRKLFF
V: TRBV28

CDR3: CASSGPPPGSAFF
V: TRBV25-1

CDR3: CASSMAGTTYEQYF
V: TRBV19

CDR3: CASSFRLAGGPDTQYF
V: TRBV27

CDR3: CASSLGLEQYF
V: TRBV6-6

CDR3: CSAGTGKGAFF
V: TRBV29-1

CDR3: CASSIDHGLAYQETQYF
V: TRBV19

CDR3: CASSSGDSSNEKLFF
V: TRBV5-1

CDR3: CASSLTGTEQYF
V: TRBV5-6

CDR3: CASSLAGWSSSGNTIYF
V: TRBV5-5

CDR3: CASSQGGSGNSPLHF
V: TRBV7-2

CDR3: CASSPGELAGVTIYNEQFF
V: TRBV18

CDR3: CASSAQGGQPQHF
V: TRBV9

CDR3: CASRPGSLRETQYF
V: TRBV6-5

CDR3: CASSYGAGTNQPQHF
V: TRBV6-5

CDR3: CASREISGNTIYF
V: TRBV27

CDR3: CATTPLAAHTDTQYF
V: TRBV19

CDR3: CASSTGLEGTQYF
V: TRBV7-2

CDR3: CASSYFRGSSYNEQFF
V: TRBV6-5

CDR3: CASSLAGGDHYEQYF
V: TRBV11-3

CDR3: CACAGGELFF
V: TRBV30